One sample yielded the 17 T cell receptor beta chains listed below, sequenced in a study of blood T cells in healthy people across ages. PCR was performed a second time for about 7 to 11 cycles using a sample-barcoded 5' primer and a J-beta primer mix. TCRdb fed the 5' RACE reads into MiXCR, producing one record per CDR3 protein. The sample has roughly 800,000 distinct CDR3 sequences; about 55% are singletons. Sequencing was done on a sample of blood. These receptors originate from an elderly man in good health.

A note on this clonotype: Germline and junction disagree at one end, which may indicate a read error. The CDR3 sequence is CASSLGESQYF. The CDR3 region has the DNA TGTGCCAGCAGCTTGGGAGAGTCCCAGTACTTC. V and J are TRBV5-4 and TRBJ2-5; D not resolved. This CDR3 region has 11 residues. Germline V gives CDR1 SGHNT, CDR2 YYREEE (reference sequence).

This clonotype showed up just once. The genes are TRBV27 and TRBJ1-1; D unclear. This CDR3 region has 14 residues. The germline V and J ends were trimmed by 5 bases and 7 bases, with 17 bases remaining between them. CDR1 and CDR2 from the germline V gene are MNHEY and SMNVEV (reference sequence). CDR3 residues: CASSLAGTGGEAFF. The CDR3 DNA reads as TGTGCCAGCAGTCTCGCAGGAACGGGCGGTGAAGCTTTCTTT.

The J gene is TRBJ2-7, the V gene TRBV7-2; maybe TRBD1 (6 bases). Germline CDR1 reads SGHTA; CDR2 reads FQGNSA. Trimming took 3 bases from V and 5 from J, leaving 11 bases between them. The CDR3 runs 13 residues. In DNA, the CDR3 is TGTGCCAGCAGCTTCAGGGGTTACCACGAGCAGTACTTC. Translating gives CASSFRGYHEQYF.

This clonotype was detected only a few times. The CDR3 region is CASSQDPMEGNSGANVLTF. DNA of the CDR3: TGCGCCAGCAGCCAAGATCCCATGGAGGGAAACTCTGGGGCCAACGTCCTGACTTTC. The rearrangement uses TRBV4-1 and TRBJ2-6; D might be TRBD2 (6 bases). This CDR3 has 19 residues. Between the trimmed V and J ends, which lost 0 bases and 0 bases, there was a span of 15 bases. Germline CDR1 reads MGHRA; CDR2 reads YSYEKL.

This clonotype appeared a single time. CDR3: CASSPMGAGAMGEQYF. DNA of the CDR3: TGCGCCAGCAGCCCTATGGGGGCGGGAGCGATGGGTGAGCAGTACTTC. V gene TRBV5-1 combines with J gene TRBJ2-1, with D tentatively TRBD2 (7 bases). Judging by the DNA end, TRBJ2-7 fits better; the J call may be wrong. The CDR3 contains 16 residues. CDR1 is SGHRS and CDR2 is YFSETQ in the germline V gene.

The chain is built from TRBV24-1 and TRBJ2-4; 11 bases agree with TRBD1. The J call may be in error: the DNA end matches TRBJ2-7 better. Germline V gives CDR1 KGHDR, CDR2 SFDVKD. The CDR3 loop spans 16 amino acids. The chain's CDR3 is CATMLGQGVLSCEQYF. DNA of the CDR3: TGTGCCACCATGCTGGGACAGGGGGTTTTAAGTTGCGAGCAGTACTTC.

V and J are TRBV10-3 and TRBJ1-2; D perhaps matches TRBD1 (5 bases). Trimming cost V 4 bases and J 8 bases, with 14 bases left between them. The CDR3 has 13 residues. Germline V gene data show CDR1 as ENHRY and CDR2 as SYGVKD. DNA of the CDR3: TGTGCCATCAGTGTGGGGACCCGTGGGGGCTACACCTTC. Translating gives CAISVGTRGGYTF.

This clonotype was observed a handful of times. The J gene is TRBJ2-3, the V gene TRBV5-1; 12 bases align to TRBD1. CDR3 size: 16 residues. Unmatched junction bases numbered 17, after V lost 4 bases and J lost 14 bases. Germline CDR1 is SGHRS and CDR2 is YFSETQ. The CDR3 loop is CASSQGQGAIGRYAYF. CDR3 coding DNA: TGCGCCAGCAGCCAGGGACAGGGGGCGATAGGCAGATACGCGTATTTT.

V is TRBV18 and J is TRBJ1-1; D might be TRBD1 (6 bases). The V end was cut by 0 bases, the J end by 6 bases, with 14 bases between. Germline lookup yields CDR1 KGHSH and CDR2 LQKENI. This CDR3 has 15 amino acids. The CDR3 loop is CASSPPGGSGAEAFF. Here the CDR3 DNA reads TGTGCCAGCTCACCACCCGGGGGCTCGGGCGCTGAAGCTTTCTTT.

The chain has TRBV24-1 and TRBJ1-5; 9 positions agree with TRBD1. The CDR3 is 13 amino acids. The V gene end was trimmed by 12 bases and the J gene end by 11 bases; junction bases not matched to a gene: 13. Germline CDR1 and CDR2: KGHDR and SFDVKD. The CDR3 coding sequence is TGTGCCCCCCAGGGACAGGGTAGGCCAACCCAGCATTTT. It translates to CAPQGQGRPTQHF.

The V and J genes are TRBV3-1 and TRBJ2-1; the D gene is possibly TRBD2 (6 bases). Trimming cost V 6 bases and J 5 bases, with 17 bases left between them. This CDR3 is 15 amino acids long. The germline V gene encodes CDR1 LGHDT and CDR2 YNNKEL (reference sequence). The CDR3 reads CASSQTRGPHNEQFF. CDR3 DNA: TGTGCCAGCAGTCAGACTAGAGGTCCCCACAATGAGCAGTTCTTC.

The rearrangement links TRBV7-9 to TRBJ1-4; the match to TRBD1 covers 8 bases. After removal of 0 bases from V and 4 bases from J, the junction contained 7 bases not matched to a gene. Germline CDR1 and CDR2: SEHNR and FQNEAQ (reference sequence). The CDR3 loop spans 17 amino acids. The CDR3 region is CASSLASRGPLNEKLFF. The CDR3 nucleotides read TGTGCCAGCAGCTTAGCGTCCAGGGGGCCTCTTAATGAAAAACTGTTTTTT.

A few counts support this clonotype. The J gene is TRBJ2-1, the V gene TRBV12-3 or TRBV12-4; 7 nucleotides agree with TRBD1. The CDR3 contains 13 residues. Trimming removed 9 bases from V and 6 bases from J; junction bases left unmatched: 8. CDR3: CASRKGQTNEQFF. DNA for the CDR3: TGTGCCAGTAGGAAGGGACAGACCAATGAGCAGTTCTTC.

This clonotype was counted between two and nine times. The chain recombines TRBV12-3 or TRBV12-4 with TRBJ2-1; 8 bases align to TRBD1. The junction had 7 bases not matched to a gene; V was cut back by 0 bases and J by 3 bases. There are 17 residues in the CDR3. For the CDR3, the DNA is TGTGCCAGCAGTTTAGCGCTGTCGGGACAGGTCTACAATGAGCAGTTCTTC. Its translation is CASSLALSGQVYNEQFF.

The chain is built from TRBV10-3 and TRBJ2-1; D unresolved. V was trimmed by 10 bases and J by 8 bases, leaving 12 bases between them. Germline CDR1 reads ENHRY; CDR2 reads SYGVKD. The CDR3 has 11 residues. CDR3 residues: CATAAKDEQFF. CDR3 bases: TGTGCCACTGCGGCTAAAGATGAGCAGTTCTTC.

The table lists this clonotype with a count of one. This chain joins TRBV18 and TRBJ1-2, with 8 bases lining up with TRBD1. Germline-derived CDR1 and CDR2 are KGHSH and LQKENI. The length of the CDR3 is 15 residues. The ends lost 3 bases at V and 4 bases at J; junction bases unmatched: 7. The CDR3 DNA is TGTGCCAGCTCACCGGCGGGACAGGCGCCCTATGGCTACACCTTC. Its translation: CASSPAGQAPYGYTF. Complete variable domain (other parts from reference TRBV18 and TRBJ1-2): NAGVMQNPRHLVRRRGQEARLRCSPMKGHSHVYWYRQLPEEGLKFMVYLQKENIIDESGMPKERFSAEFPKEGPSILRIQQVVRGDSAAYFCASSPAGQAPYGYTFGSGTRLTVV.

The chain combines TRBV5-5 with TRBJ1-2; no definite D call. The CDR3 covers 16 residues. Trimming shortened V by 1 base and J by 4 bases, and 17 bases separated the two germline ends. CDR1 is SGHKS and CDR2 is YYEKEE in the germline V gene (reference sequence). CDR3 amino acids: CASSLRASGFIYGYTF. In nucleotides, the CDR3 is TGTGCCAGCAGCTTGAGAGCCTCAGGCTTTATCTATGGCTACACCTTC.